The present T cell receptor (beta chain) was sequenced within a study of T cells after posttransplantation cyclophosphamide. Data came from immunoSEQ multiplex PCR; TCRdb stores just in-frame clones and leaves some out. The sample carries tens of thousands of clones, 78% recorded once. Germline V gene lookup returns CDR1 SGHRS and CDR2 YFSETQ. This CDR3 has 15 residues. The V gene end was trimmed by 0 bases and the J gene end by 5 bases; junction bases not matched to a gene: 1. Notes on the study in general: Skin or GI-infiltrating T cells shared few TRB sequences with blood. Donor-recipient repertoire similarity was low at 1-2 months, rising over year one.

This clone was detected only once. The antigen is undetermined. Cyclophosphamide on days +3 and +4 followed busulfan-fludarabine conditioning and a marrow graft. The receptor's source is a female patient between 40 and 50 years old who received an allogeneic stem cell transplant from a related donor, was CMV-positive, and had no GVHD. The graft donor may be the source of some T cells. The V and J genes are TRBV5-1 and TRBJ2-2; TRBD1 aligns across 10 bases. The specimen comprised CD4+ T cells sorted from blood, sampled about 1,900 days after a stem cell transplant with posttransplant cyclophosphamide. CDR3 region: CASSLAGQGTGELFF. CDR3 in DNA: TGCGCCAGCAGCTTGGCGGGACAGGGGACCGGGGAGCTGTTTTTT.